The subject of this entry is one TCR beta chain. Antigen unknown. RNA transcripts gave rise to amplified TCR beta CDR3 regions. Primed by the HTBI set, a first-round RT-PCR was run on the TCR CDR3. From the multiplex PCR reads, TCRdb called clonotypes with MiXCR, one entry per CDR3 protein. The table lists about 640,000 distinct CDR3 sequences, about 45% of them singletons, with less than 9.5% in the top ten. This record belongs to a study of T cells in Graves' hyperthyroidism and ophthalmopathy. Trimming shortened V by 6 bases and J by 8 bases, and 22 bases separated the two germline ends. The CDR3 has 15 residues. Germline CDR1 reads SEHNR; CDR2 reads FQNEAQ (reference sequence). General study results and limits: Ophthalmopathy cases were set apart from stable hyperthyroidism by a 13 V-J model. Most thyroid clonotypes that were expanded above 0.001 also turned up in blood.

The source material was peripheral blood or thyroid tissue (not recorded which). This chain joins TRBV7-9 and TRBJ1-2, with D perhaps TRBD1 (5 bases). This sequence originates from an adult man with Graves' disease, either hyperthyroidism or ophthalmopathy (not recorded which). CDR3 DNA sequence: TGTGCCAGCAGTTCCATATGGGCCGGGGGTATGGGCTACACCTTC. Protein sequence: CASSSIWAGGMGYTF. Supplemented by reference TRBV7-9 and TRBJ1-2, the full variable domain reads DTGVSQNPRHKITKRGQNVTFRCDPISEHNRLYWYRQTLGQGPEFLTYFQNEAQLEKSRLLSDRFSAERPKGSFSTLEIQRTEQGDSAMYLCASSSIWAGGMGYTFGSGTRLTVV.